The clone carrying this T cell receptor beta chain occurred many times. Deletions cut 0 bases from V and 0 bases from J, with 14 bases between. The CDR3 contains 17 residues. Germline loops: CDR1 LNHNV, CDR2 YYDKDF (reference sequence). These data are taken from a study of T cells in Graves' hyperthyroidism and ophthalmopathy. The TCR beta CDR3 regions underwent amplification using RNA transcripts as the source. Using the HTBI primer set, a first-round RT-PCR was run on the TCR CDR3. One entry per CDR3 protein results from TCRdb running MiXCR on the multiplex PCR reads. The table shows 400,000 to 600,000 distinct CDR3 sequences, with around 21% occurring only once.

This clonotype was sampled from a man aged 18 to 29 with Graves' hyperthyroidism. The rearrangement joins TRBV15 to TRBJ2-5; D unclear. The sample comprised blood. The CDR3 here is CATSRDPSKTYQETQYF. The CDR3 DNA follows: TGTGCCACCAGCAGAGACCCCTCCAAAACGTACCAAGAGACCCAGTACTTC.